The clone carrying this T cell receptor beta chain was found many times. What it binds is not known. The sample originates from a study of CD8+CD57+ T cells in acquired aplastic anemia. TCR beta VDJ and CDR3 profiling used genomic DNA as template. TCRdb re-analysed the reads in MiXCR, keeping a single row per CDR3 protein. The table records around 430,000 distinct CDR3 sequences, more than 25% of them present only once. CDR1 is SEHNR, CDR2 FQNEAQ, per germline (reference sequence). Trimming took 3 bases from V and 7 from J, leaving 9 bases between them. This CDR3 is 13 amino acids long. General study points: The study found no significant CD8+ Simpson's diversity difference between patients and controls. Overlap between patients and controls comprised about 28 CD8+ CDR3 sequences.

It was patients with CD8+CD57+ cell expansion by flow cytometry who were chosen for sequencing. All participating patients were living with severe acquired aplastic anemia. No patient had been given any therapy when blood was sampled. The rearrangement joins TRBV7-9 to TRBJ2-2; D ambiguous. The material sequenced was sorted CD4+, CD8+, or CD8+CD57+ T cells (not recorded which) from PBMCs. The origin of this receptor is a human donor with aplastic anemia. CDR3 DNA: TGTGCCAGCAGCTTGTCGTCCGTCGGGGAGCTGTTTTTT. It is translated as CASSLSSVGELFF.